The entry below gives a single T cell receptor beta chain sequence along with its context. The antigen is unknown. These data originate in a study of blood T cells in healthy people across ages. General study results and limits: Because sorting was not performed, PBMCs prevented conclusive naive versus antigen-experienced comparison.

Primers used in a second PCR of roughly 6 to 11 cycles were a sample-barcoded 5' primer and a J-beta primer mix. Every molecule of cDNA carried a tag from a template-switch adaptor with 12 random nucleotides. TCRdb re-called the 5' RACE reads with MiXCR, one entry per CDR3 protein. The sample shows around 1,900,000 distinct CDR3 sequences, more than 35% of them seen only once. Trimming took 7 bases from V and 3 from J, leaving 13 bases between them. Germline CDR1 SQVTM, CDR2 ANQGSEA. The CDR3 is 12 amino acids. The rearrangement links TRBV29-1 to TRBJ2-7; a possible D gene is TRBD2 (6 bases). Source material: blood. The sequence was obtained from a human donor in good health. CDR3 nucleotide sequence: TGCAGCGCCGACCAGGGAGGCTACGAGCAGTACTTC. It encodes CSADQGGYEQYF.